This T cell receptor (beta chain) was obtained from a study of cytomegalovirus exposure and HLA in healthy donors. The germline CDR1 and CDR2 sequences are MNHNS and SASEGT. Unmatched junction bases numbered 5, after V lost 9 bases and J lost 1 base. CDR3 length equals 13 residues. This clone was counted a few times. In the PCR, 60 Vbeta and 13 Jbeta primers were used. Data came from immunoSEQ multiplex PCR; TCRdb stores just in-frame clones and leaves some out. The sample contains some 98,000 clones, around 80% of which appear only once. The chain is built from TRBV6-1 and TRBJ2-5; 7 bases match TRBD2. This clonotype was obtained from a man aged 40-49 years in good health and CMV-seronegative. Material: PBMCs. As DNA, the CDR3 is TGTGCCAGTCGTCGGGGGGTCCAAGAGACCCAGTACTTC. Encoded protein: CASRRGVQETQYF.